Listed here are 22 T cell receptor beta chains from one sample, sequenced in a study of T cell responses to AZD1222 COVID-19 vaccine. Sequencing used immunoSEQ multiplex PCR; TCRdb keeps in-frame clones, though not all of them. Of fewer than 120,000 clones in the sample, about 90% were seen once. The material was peripheral blood, obtained 28 days after the second AZD1222 dose. The receptors were gathered from an adult who received the AZD1222 COVID-19 vaccine.

V and J are TRBV20-1 and TRBJ2-5; no definite D call. The CDR3 consists of 11 residues. Per the germline V gene, CDR1 is DFQATT and CDR2 is SNEGSKA (reference sequence). The V end lost 6 bases, the J end lost 4 bases, and 9 bases lay between the germline ends. CDR3 coding DNA: TGCAGTGCCCGAGGCCTAGAGACCCAGTACTTC. Protein: CSARGLETQYF.

The rearrangement joins TRBV18 to TRBJ1-3; D is possibly TRBD1 (6 bases). CDR3 length: 16 residues. Trimming cost V 2 bases and J 0 bases, with 11 bases left between them. Germline V CDR1 and CDR2: KGHSH, LQKENI. The CDR3 sequence: CASSPEGGFSGNTIYF. Here the CDR3 DNA reads TGTGCCAGCTCACCAGAGGGGGGTTTCTCTGGAAACACCATATATTTT.

The chain has TRBV19 and TRBJ2-7, with D unresolved. The CDR3 extends over 15 amino acids. Between the trimmed V and J ends, which lost 3 bases and 2 bases, there was a span of 14 bases. CDR1 and CDR2 from the germline V gene are LNHDA and SQIVND (reference sequence). CDR3 DNA sequence: TGTGCCAGTAGTATGGTTGGCAGCTGGGCCTACGAGCAGTACTTC. It specifies CASSMVGSWAYEQYF.

The rearrangement links TRBV30 to TRBJ2-3; 8 bases agree with TRBD2. Per germline, CDR1 GTSNPN and CDR2 SVGIG (reference sequence). CDR3 size: 15 residues. Losses at the gene ends were 4 bases for V and 5 bases for J; bases not matched to a gene: 11. CDR3 loop: CAWNFGRGGRDTQYF. The CDR3 nucleotides are TGTGCCTGGAATTTTGGCCGGGGGGGGAGAGATACGCAGTATTTT.

The chain employs TRBV6-1 and TRBJ2-3, with a weak D call TRBD2 (5 bases). Germline loops: CDR1 MNHNS, CDR2 SASEGT. The CDR3 is 19 residues long. V lost 3 bases and J 1 base, leaving 23 bases between the germline ends. The CDR3 DNA reads TGTGCCAGCAGTGAGAGTAGTGGGCCGCGGGTCTCTGGCACAGATACGCAGTATTTT. The encoded protein is CASSESSGPRVSGTDTQYF.

J is TRBJ2-3 and V is TRBV11-2; 9 nucleotides match TRBD2. The CDR3 is 15 residues long. Germline-derived CDR1 and CDR2 are SGHAT and FQNNGV. Losses at the gene ends were 3 bases for V and 6 bases for J; bases not matched to a gene: 7. The CDR3 nucleotides read TGTGCCAGCAGCTTTAGTAGCGGGGGAAGGGATACGCAGTATTTT. This codes for CASSFSSGGRDTQYF.

V gene TRBV5-1 combines with J gene TRBJ2-1; tentatively, D is TRBD1 (6 bases). The ends were cut back, 0 bases at V and 4 bases at J, with 8 bases in the middle. The CDR3 runs 14 residues. Germline V gene data show CDR1 as SGHRS and CDR2 as YFSETQ. The DNA for the CDR3 is TGCGCCAGCAGCTTGGTCGGACAGTACAATGAGCAGTTCTTC. It translates to CASSLVGQYNEQFF. The full variable domain, in which reference TRBV5-1 and TRBJ2-1 provide the parts outside the CDR3, is KAGVTQTPRYLIKTRGQQVTLSCSPISGHRSVSWYQQTPGQGLQFLFEYFSETQRNKGNFPGRFSGRQFSNSRSEMNVSTLELGDSALYLCASSLVGQYNEQFFGPGTRLTVL.

The table lists this clone with a count of one. The V and J genes are TRBV2 and TRBJ1-2; tentatively, D is TRBD1 (5 bases). The CDR3 length is 15 residues. V gave up 2 bases and J gave up 8 bases, with 18 bases separating them. The germline V gene encodes CDR1 SNHLY and CDR2 FYNNEI. The CDR3 loop is CASSETSARASGYTF. The CDR3 DNA is TGTGCCAGCAGTGAAACAAGTGCCAGGGCGAGCGGCTACACCTTC.

The chain recombines TRBV3-1 (or the pseudogene TRBV3-2) with TRBJ1-1; maybe TRBD1 (5 bases). Trimming removed 3 bases from V and 4 bases from J, with 9 bases in between. Germline V gene data show CDR1 as LGHDT and CDR2 as YNNKEL (reference sequence). CDR3 size: 13 residues. DNA for the CDR3: TGTGCCAGCAGCCAGGGGCGGGTCACTGAAGCTTTCTTT. Amino acid sequence: CASSQGRVTEAFF.

The chain couples TRBV27 to TRBJ2-1, with 10 positions matching TRBD2. J gave up 5 bases and V 2 bases, and 3 bases lay outside the gene matches. Germline-derived CDR1 and CDR2 are MNHEY and SMNVEV (reference sequence). The CDR3 has 15 amino acids. This CDR3 reads CASSLGTSVDNEQFF. Here the CDR3 DNA reads TGTGCCAGCAGTTTAGGGACTAGCGTAGACAATGAGCAGTTCTTC.

The V gene is TRBV10-1, the J gene TRBJ2-1, with a possible D match to TRBD2 (6 bases). Per the germline V gene, CDR1 is WNHNN and CDR2 is SYGVQD (reference sequence). Trimming shortened V by 5 bases and J by 6 bases, and 11 bases separated the two germline ends. The CDR3 spans 13 residues. The CDR3 DNA is TGCGCCAGCAGTAGGGTGGAGGGCAATGAGCAGTTCTTC. Translated: CASSRVEGNEQFF.

The rearrangement joins TRBV9 to TRBJ1-4; maybe TRBD1 (6 bases). Germline values: CDR1 SGDLS, CDR2 YYNGEE. The CDR3 has 15 amino acids. The V end was cut by 4 bases, the J end by 6 bases, with 16 bases between. The CDR3 coding sequence is TGTGCCAGCAGCCCTAGGGGGGACACCTATGAAAAACTGTTTTTT. Amino acid sequence: CASSPRGDTYEKLFF.

The chain uses TRBV5-1 and TRBJ2-2; 9 bases are a match to TRBD2. The germline gives CDR1 SGHRS, CDR2 YFSETQ. J was trimmed by 8 bases and V by 0 bases; bases with no gene match: 8. CDR3 length equals 16 residues. In DNA, the CDR3 is TGCGCCAGCAGCTTGGGGCCCGGGACTAGCTCTGGGGAGCTGTTTTTT. This codes for CASSLGPGTSSGELFF. Full variable domain (missing parts from reference TRBV5-1 and TRBJ2-2): KAGVTQTPRYLIKTRGQQVTLSCSPISGHRSVSWYQQTPGQGLQFLFEYFSETQRNKGNFPGRFSGRQFSNSRSEMNVSTLELGDSALYLCASSLGPGTSSGELFFGEGSRLTVL.

CDR3: CASSSTSNGGEGPQHF. The CDR3, as DNA: TGTGCCAGCAGTTCGACCAGTAACGGGGGGGAGGGGCCCCAGCATTTT. The chain couples TRBV6-6 to TRBJ1-5; a weak D match, TRBD1 (5 bases). V lost 4 bases and J 9 bases, leaving 22 bases between the germline ends. This CDR3 is 16 amino acids long. CDR1 is MNHNY, CDR2 SVGAGI, per germline (reference sequence).

The V gene is TRBV19, the J gene TRBJ2-5; TRBD1 agrees at 10 bases. The CDR3 totals 13 residues. V lost 6 bases, J lost 5 bases, and 3 bases stayed unmatched. CDR1 LNHDA and CDR2 SQIVND come from the germline V gene (reference sequence). In DNA, the CDR3 is TGTGCCAGTAGGGGGACAGGGGCCGAGACCCAGTACTTC. Translated, it gives CASRGTGAETQYF.

The CDR3 loop reads CASTLQGIEQFF. The DNA for the CDR3 is TGTGCCAGCACCTTACAGGGGATTGAGCAGTTCTTC. This rearrangement joins TRBV28 to TRBJ2-1; 7 positions match TRBD1. Looked up from germline, CDR1 is MDHEN and CDR2 is SYDVKM. J lost 9 bases, V lost 7 bases, and 6 bases had no gene match. This CDR3 is built from 12 residues.

This clone is a singleton in its sample. The J gene is TRBJ1-6, the V gene TRBV25-1; D is possibly TRBD1 (5 bases). Per the germline V gene, CDR1 is MGHDK and CDR2 is SYGVNS. The CDR3 contains 14 residues. The V end was cut by 1 base, the J end by 9 bases, with 10 bases between. CDR3: CASSEWQGTSPLHF. CDR3 nucleotides: TGTGCCAGCAGTGAATGGCAGGGCACTTCACCCCTCCACTTT.

The chain combines TRBV7-3 with TRBJ2-3; D gene unclear. The length of the CDR3 is 11 residues. Trimming removed 5 bases at V and 3 bases at J, with 3 bases between. The germline CDR1 and CDR2 sequences are SGHTA and FQGTGA. The chain's CDR3 is CASSQTDTQYF. The CDR3 nucleotides are TGTGCCAGCAGCCAAACAGATACGCAGTATTTT.

This sequence joins TRBV24-1 and TRBJ2-1, with a tentative D call TRBD1 (6 bases). The germline V and J ends were trimmed by 3 bases and 8 bases, with 19 bases remaining between them. Germline values: CDR1 KGHDR, CDR2 SFDVKD. The CDR3 totals 16 residues. In nucleotides, the CDR3 is TGTGCCACCAGTGATCAGGGCAGGAGAGGGGGAGATGAGCAGTTCTTC. The encoded protein is CATSDQGRRGGDEQFF.

V usage is TRBV7-9 and J usage is TRBJ2-2; D is unresolved. CDR3 size: 12 residues. Trimming removed 3 bases at V and 7 bases at J, with 6 bases between. The V gene's germline CDR1 is SEHNR and CDR2 FQNEAQ (reference sequence). Here the CDR3 DNA reads TGTGCCAGCAGCTTCCTGGGCGGGGAGCTGTTTTTT. It is translated as CASSFLGGELFF.

About this clone: One end of the junction does not line up with germline, which may come from a read error. The CDR3 region has the DNA TGTGCCAGCAGGTTAGCGGACTCCTACAATGAGCAGTTCTTC. Its protein is CASRLADSYNEQFF. The chain links TRBV7-8 to TRBJ2-1, with D perhaps matching TRBD2 (6 bases). This CDR3 is 14 amino acids long. Germline V gene lookup returns CDR1 SGHVS and CDR2 FQNEAQ.

The V call is TRBV14, the J call TRBJ1-2; D unclear. V dropped 2 bases and J dropped 3 bases, with 13 bases sitting between them. Germline assignment: CDR1 SGHDN and CDR2 FVKESK. The CDR3 covers 15 residues. CDR3 protein: CASSQFKARDYGYTF. The CDR3 DNA reads as TGTGCCAGCAGCCAATTCAAGGCCAGAGACTATGGCTACACCTTC. Together with reference TRBV14 and TRBJ1-2, the CDR3 gives the full variable domain: EAGVTQFPSHSVIEKGQTVTLRCDPISGHDNLYWYRRVMGKEIKFLLHFVKESKQDESGMPNNRFLAERTGGTYSTLKVQPAELEDSGVYFCASSQFKARDYGYTFGSGTRLTVV.